This note documents a single TCR beta chain sequence. Per sample, about 480 nanograms of biopsy DNA were TCRB immunosequenced. The table came from immunoSEQ multiplex PCR; TCRdb's copy has only in-frame clones and leaves some out. The sample has roughly 13,000 clones, about 90% seen once; the top ten hold roughly 3.6%. The length of the CDR3 is 14 residues. In germline, CDR1 is ENHRY, CDR2 SYGVKD. With 2 bases removed from V and 3 bases from J, the gap between germline ends came to 11 bases. This entry belongs to a study of T cell repertoires in ileal Crohn's disease. Included were adult ileal or ileocolonic Crohn's patients indicated for ileocolonic resection.

This sequence originates from an adult with Crohn's disease. The chain employs TRBV10-3 and TRBJ2-7, with a tentative D call TRBD1 (6 bases). The specimen was ileal tissue. The CDR3 nucleotides read TGTGCCATCAGTGAGGGGACATCCAACTACGAGCAGTACTTC. This encodes CAISEGTSNYEQYF.